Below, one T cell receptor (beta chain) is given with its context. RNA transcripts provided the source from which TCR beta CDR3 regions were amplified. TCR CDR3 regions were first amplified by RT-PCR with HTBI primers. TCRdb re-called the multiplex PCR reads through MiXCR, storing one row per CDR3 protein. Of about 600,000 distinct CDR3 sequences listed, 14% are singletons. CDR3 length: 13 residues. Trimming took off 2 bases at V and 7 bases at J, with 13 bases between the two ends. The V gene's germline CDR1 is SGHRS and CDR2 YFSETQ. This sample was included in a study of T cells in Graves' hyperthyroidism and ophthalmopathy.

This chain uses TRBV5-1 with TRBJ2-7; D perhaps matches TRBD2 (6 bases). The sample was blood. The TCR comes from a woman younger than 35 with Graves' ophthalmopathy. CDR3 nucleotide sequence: TGCGCCAGCAGCTTCACCGGGAGAGGAGAGCAGTACTTC. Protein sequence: CASSFTGRGEQYF.